This T cell receptor beta chain was identified in a study of tumor-infiltrating lymphocytes in primary liver carcinoma. Concerning this clonotype itself: Its antigen is as yet unknown. This may stem from a read error, because a much larger clone lies one nucleotide away.

Trimming shortened V by 4 bases and J by 0 bases, and 12 bases separated the two germline ends. CDR1 is SQVTM, CDR2 ANQGSEA, per germline. The length of the CDR3 is 15 residues. TCR beta cDNA was reverse-transcribed from 500 ng of total RNA. The reaction used a constant-region primer and ProtoScript II reverse transcriptase. Researchers made the TCR beta libraries by running three nested multiplex PCR rounds with slightly modified ARM-PCR. The opening two PCR rounds, 10 cycles each, paired TRBV1-TRBV30 forward primers with a C-beta reverse primer. MiXCR was run by TCRdb on the multiplex PCR reads, yielding one entry per CDR3 protein. The table records about 200,000 distinct CDR3 sequences, less than 75% of them present only once. Researchers drew blood RNA from unsorted whole blood and extracted germline DNA as well. Study conclusions and caveats: Researchers found tumor-adjacent and tumor-blood pairs overlapped less than tumor region pairs.

This chain links TRBV29-1 with TRBJ2-2, with D maybe TRBD2 (5 bases). Sample: peripheral blood. The clonotype originates from a woman aged 55-70 years with primary liver carcinoma and hepatitis B virus infection. The CDR3 loop reads CSVGNSAANTGELFF. The CDR3 region has the DNA TGCAGCGTTGGGAATAGCGCGGCGAACACCGGGGAGCTGTTTTTT.